Here is one TCR beta chain with its context. It has no known antigen specificity. Base qualities were left out, and no much larger clone turns up one base away. This entry is derived from a study of T cell repertoires in aging, cancer and after chemotherapy (dated by TCRdb to between 2019 and 2020). A note on the overall study: Donors spanned six age groups from 30 or younger to 70 or older, with at least three individuals per group. Paired pre- and post-chemotherapy samples in the hematological group came from chronic lymphocytic leukemia patients treated with fludarabine- or bendamustine-based regimens. Several million TCR reads were contained in the full dataset. The study profiled peripheral blood TCR beta repertoires from healthy donors and cancer patients to examine immunoaging and T cell reconstitution after chemotherapy. Alongside some 100 healthy donors serving as a reference group, the cohort included some 220 cancer patients, of whom about 94 had hematological cancers and 124 had solid cancers. General conclusions and limits of the study: In healthy donors, the drop in TCR diversity with age came mainly from a loss of richness, whereas in cancer patients a loss of evenness also played a part. In both cancer cohorts, the median generation probability rose over the chemotherapy interval, which suggests that the repertoire was reconstituted through rebound thymic output. Significantly lower blood TCR diversity and higher clonality were observed in untreated patients with hematological or solid cancers than in age-matched healthy donors. Lymphoid organ infiltration was present in hematological cancer patients, and this infiltration may itself impair thymic emigration or peripheral T cell expansion. The authors noted that the repertoire data do not allow conclusions about immunological memory after chemotherapy.

From its cysteine to its phenylalanine, the CDR3 spans 16 amino acids. CDR3 DNA only is kept here, 48 bases in frame from base 1. The germline V gene (reference sequence) sets CDR1 to DFQATT and CDR2 to SNEGSKA. V is pared back by 4 bases and J by 4 bases, with 20 bases lying between the germline termini. Instead of sorted cells or RNA, genomic DNA extracted from peripheral blood served as the source for amplifying TCR beta rearrangements. Rearranged TRB sequences spanning V, D and J segments were amplified by multiplex touch-down PCR using a mixed TRB-A/B primer pool. Illumina adapters and sample indices were attached to the amplicons in two consecutive PCR reactions using Phusion HS II polymerase. Amplicons were gel-purified with the NucleoSpin Gel and PCR Clean-up kit, then checked with Qubit and an Agilent 2100 Bioanalyzer. Sequencing of libraries was carried out on an Illumina MiSeq in 600-cycle, single-indexed, paired-end runs. The published analysis was carried out like this. TRB sequences were processed with MiXCR versions 2.12 and 3.0.5. A clone was defined as each unique CDR3 nucleotide sequence, and only productive sequences supported by at least two reads were kept. Shannon diversity, evenness, clonality (one minus evenness), and alpha-parameterized diversity profiles from alpha 0 to 5 were included as repertoire metrics. The IGoR algorithm was used to calculate generation probabilities of clones in the paired pre- and post-chemotherapy samples. The public sequencing data were trimmed at Q25 with fastp and processed into clonotypes with MiXCR by TCRdb, which kept only in-frame beta chains. Each CDR3 protein gets just one entry, which takes the most common genes and DNA from the rows behind it. These V and J calls originate from TCRdb's pipeline instead of the authors' own analysis. This sample comprises 2,000 to 2,500 distinct CDR3 sequences, about 54% of them detected only once. The biggest ten clones account for less than 6% of the sample.

The sequence is built from TRBV20-1 and TRBJ2-1, and the D gene may be TRBD1, 8 bases matching. The clonotype was recovered from a human donor with a blood cancer. The specimen sequenced was blood. The nucleotide sequence reads as follows: TGCAGTGCTACAACGGTCACAGGGGGGGTGTACAATGAGCAGTTCTTC. Translation gives CSATTVTGGVYNEQFF.